This T cell receptor (beta chain) was recovered during a study of beta chain features in type 1 diabetes. Study overall: Age, gender and cell yields were alike across patients and healthy donors.

Per donor, one heparinised blood draw averaged about 110 mL. CDR1 is MGHRA and CDR2 is YSYEKL in the germline V gene. This CDR3 region has 15 residues. Trimming at V came to 3 bases and at J to 11 bases, leaving 13 bases not matched to a gene. cDNA synthesis used the whole RNA isolate, giving expressed TCRB sequences. Sequenced by immunoSEQ multiplex PCR; TCRdb stores in-frame clones only, minus some. The table shows roughly 240,000 clones, with approximately 70% occurring only once. Points from the study as a whole: Whatever favoring of shorter templates PCR might show would apply equally to patients and controls. Naive, central memory and Treg TCRB repertoires seemed to resemble each other more closely in patients than they did in healthy donors.

This clone occurred once. Its antigen is not identified. This clonotype was obtained from a man younger than 45 in good health. The gene calls are TRBV4-1 and TRBJ1-1; 9 bases are a match to TRBD1. What was sequenced was naive CD4+ T cells from blood. This CDR3 reads CASSQMAGTGMEAFF. The DNA of the CDR3 is TGCGCCAGCAGCCAGATGGCCGGGACAGGGATGGAGGCTTTCTTT.